The clone carrying this T cell receptor (beta chain) has a count of ten or more. Its antigen is not identified. The sample comes from a study of early T cells in non-severe SARS-CoV-2 infection. On the study more broadly: Bulk RNA from unsorted whole blood was sequenced; chains were unpaired.

Unique molecular identifiers (one per individual cDNA molecule) were attached. TCRdb re-derived calls from the 5' RACE reads in MiXCR, one entry per CDR3 protein. This sample yields 57,000 or so distinct CDR3 sequences, of which 9.5% to 15% are seen a single time; about 1% belongs to the top ten. Findings and limits, study-wide: Sequences matched to VDJdb favored anti-spike CD8 responses, while private and CD4 specificities were missed.

Looked up from germline, CDR1 is SGHTA and CDR2 is FQGNSA. This CDR3 contains 15 residues. V lost 4 bases and J 6 bases, leaving 15 bases between the germline ends. Source: whole blood, taken at baseline. This sequence originates from an adult who was a healthcare worker with PCR-confirmed SARS-CoV-2 infection or an uninfected control (not recorded which). The donor label of this sample is uncertain. This chain joins TRBV7-2 and TRBJ2-2, with TRBD1 as a possible D gene (6 bases). The CDR3 nucleotides read TGTGCCAGCAGCTCATCACAGGGATCGGCCGGGGAGCTGTTTTTT. The encoded protein is CASSSSQGSAGELFF.